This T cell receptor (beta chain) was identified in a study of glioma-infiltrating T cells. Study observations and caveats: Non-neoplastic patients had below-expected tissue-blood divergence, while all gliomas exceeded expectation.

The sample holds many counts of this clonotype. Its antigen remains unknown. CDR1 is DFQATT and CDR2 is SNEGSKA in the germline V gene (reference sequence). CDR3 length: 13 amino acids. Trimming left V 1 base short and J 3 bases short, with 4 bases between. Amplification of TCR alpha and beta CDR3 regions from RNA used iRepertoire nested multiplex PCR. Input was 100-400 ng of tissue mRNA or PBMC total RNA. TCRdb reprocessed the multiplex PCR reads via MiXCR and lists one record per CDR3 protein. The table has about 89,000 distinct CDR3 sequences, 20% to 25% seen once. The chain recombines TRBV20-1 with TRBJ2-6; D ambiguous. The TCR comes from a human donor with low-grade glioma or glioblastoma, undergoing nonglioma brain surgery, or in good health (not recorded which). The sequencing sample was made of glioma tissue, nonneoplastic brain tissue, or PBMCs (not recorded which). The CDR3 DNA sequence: TGCAGTGCTAGAGGGGTTGGGGCCAACGTCCTGACTTTC. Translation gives CSARGVGANVLTF.